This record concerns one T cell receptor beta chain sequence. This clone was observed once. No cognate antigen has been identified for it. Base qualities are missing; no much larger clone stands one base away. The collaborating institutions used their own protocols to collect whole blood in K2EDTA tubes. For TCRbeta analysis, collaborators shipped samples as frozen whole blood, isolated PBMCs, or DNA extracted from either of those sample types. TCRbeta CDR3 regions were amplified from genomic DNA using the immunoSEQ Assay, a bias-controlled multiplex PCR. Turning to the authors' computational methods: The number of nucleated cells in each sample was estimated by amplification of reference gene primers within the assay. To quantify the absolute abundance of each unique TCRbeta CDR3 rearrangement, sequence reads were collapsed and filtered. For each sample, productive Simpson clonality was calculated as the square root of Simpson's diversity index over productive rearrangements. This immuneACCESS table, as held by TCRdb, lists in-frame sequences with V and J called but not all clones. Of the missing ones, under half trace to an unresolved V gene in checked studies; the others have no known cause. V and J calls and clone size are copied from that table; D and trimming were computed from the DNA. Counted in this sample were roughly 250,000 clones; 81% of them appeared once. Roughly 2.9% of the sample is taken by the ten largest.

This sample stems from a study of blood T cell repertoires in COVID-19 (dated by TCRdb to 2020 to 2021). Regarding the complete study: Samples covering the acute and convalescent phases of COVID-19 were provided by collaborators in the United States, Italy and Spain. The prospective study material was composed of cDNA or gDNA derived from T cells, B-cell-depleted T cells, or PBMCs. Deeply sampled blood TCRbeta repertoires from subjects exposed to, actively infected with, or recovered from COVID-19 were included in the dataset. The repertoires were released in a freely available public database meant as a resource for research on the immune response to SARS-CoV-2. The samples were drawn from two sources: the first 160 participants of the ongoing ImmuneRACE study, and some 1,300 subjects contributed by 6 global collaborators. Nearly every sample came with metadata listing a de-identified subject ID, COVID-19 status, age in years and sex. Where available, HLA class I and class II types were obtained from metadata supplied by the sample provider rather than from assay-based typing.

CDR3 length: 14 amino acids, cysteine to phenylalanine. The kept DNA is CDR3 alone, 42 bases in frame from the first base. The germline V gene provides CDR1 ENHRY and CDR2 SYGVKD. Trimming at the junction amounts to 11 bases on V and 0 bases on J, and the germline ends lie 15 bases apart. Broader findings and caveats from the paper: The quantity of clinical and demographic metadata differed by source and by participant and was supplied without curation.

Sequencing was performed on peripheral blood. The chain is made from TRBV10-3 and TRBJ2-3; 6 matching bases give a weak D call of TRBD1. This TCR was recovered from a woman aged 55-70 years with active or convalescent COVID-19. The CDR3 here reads CASNRVSSTDTQYF. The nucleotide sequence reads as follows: TGTGCCTCCAACAGGGTATCTAGCACAGATACGCAGTATTTT.